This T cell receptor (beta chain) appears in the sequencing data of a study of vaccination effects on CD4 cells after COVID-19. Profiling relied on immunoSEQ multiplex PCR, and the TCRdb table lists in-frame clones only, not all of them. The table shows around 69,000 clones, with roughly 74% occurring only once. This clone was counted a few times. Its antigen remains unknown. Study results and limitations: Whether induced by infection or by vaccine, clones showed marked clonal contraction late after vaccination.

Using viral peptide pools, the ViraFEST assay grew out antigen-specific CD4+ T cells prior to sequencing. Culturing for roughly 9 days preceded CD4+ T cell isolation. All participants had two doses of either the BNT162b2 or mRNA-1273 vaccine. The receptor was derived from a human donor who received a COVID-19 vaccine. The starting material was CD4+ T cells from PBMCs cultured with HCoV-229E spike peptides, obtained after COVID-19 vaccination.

The CDR3 nucleotides are TGTGCCAGTGGACAGTCGAACACTGAAGCTTTCTTT. Translating gives CASGQSNTEAFF. The chain combines TRBV28 with TRBJ1-1, with D perhaps TRBD1 (6 bases). There are 12 residues in the CDR3. Germline V gene lookup returns CDR1 MDHEN and CDR2 SYDVKM. V was clipped by 9 bases and J by 1 base, with 9 bases between them. The whole variable domain, filled in from reference TRBV28 and TRBJ1-1, reads DVKVTQSSRYLVKRTGEKVFLECVQDMDHENMFWYRQDPGLGLRLIYFSYDVKMKEKGDIPEGYSVSREKKERFSLILESASTNQTSMYLCASGQSNTEAFFGQGTRLTVV.